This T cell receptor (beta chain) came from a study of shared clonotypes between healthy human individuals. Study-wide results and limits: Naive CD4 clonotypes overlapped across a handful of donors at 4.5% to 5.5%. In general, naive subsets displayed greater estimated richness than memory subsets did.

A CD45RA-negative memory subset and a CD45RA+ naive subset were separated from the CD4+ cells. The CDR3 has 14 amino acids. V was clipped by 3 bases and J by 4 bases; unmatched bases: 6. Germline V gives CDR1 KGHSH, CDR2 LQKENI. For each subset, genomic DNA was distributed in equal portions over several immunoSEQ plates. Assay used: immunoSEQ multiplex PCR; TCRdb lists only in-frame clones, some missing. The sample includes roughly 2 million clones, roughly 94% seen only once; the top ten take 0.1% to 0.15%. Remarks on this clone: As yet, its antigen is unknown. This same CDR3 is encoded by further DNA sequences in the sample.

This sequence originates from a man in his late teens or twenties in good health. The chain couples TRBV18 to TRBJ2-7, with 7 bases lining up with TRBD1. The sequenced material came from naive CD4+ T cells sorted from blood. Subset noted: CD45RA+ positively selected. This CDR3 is CASSPGTEVYEQYF. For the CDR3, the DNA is TGTGCCAGCTCACCCGGGACAGAGGTTTACGAGCAGTACTTC. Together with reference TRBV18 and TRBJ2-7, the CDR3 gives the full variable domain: NAGVMQNPRHLVRRRGQEARLRCSPMKGHSHVYWYRQLPEEGLKFMVYLQKENIIDESGMPKERFSAEFPKEGPSILRIQQVVRGDSAAYFCASSPGTEVYEQYFGPGTRLTVT.